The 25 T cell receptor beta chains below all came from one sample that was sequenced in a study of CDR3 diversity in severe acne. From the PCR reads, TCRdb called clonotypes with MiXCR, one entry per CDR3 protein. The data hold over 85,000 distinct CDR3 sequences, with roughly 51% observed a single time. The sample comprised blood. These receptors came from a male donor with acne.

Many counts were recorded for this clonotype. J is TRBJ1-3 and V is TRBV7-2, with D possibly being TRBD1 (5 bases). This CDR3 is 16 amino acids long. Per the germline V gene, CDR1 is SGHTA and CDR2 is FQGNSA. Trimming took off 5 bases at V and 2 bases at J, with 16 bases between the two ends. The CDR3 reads CASSNQRTKAGNTIYF. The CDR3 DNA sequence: TGTGCCAGCAGCAACCAACGGACAAAAGCTGGAAACACCATATATTTT. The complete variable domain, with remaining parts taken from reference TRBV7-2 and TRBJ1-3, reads GAGVSQSPSNKVTEKGKDVELRCDPISGHTALYWYRQSLGQGLEFLIYFQGNSAPDKSGLPSDRFSAERTGGSVSTLTIQRTQQEDSAVYLCASSNQRTKAGNTIYFGEGSWLTVV.

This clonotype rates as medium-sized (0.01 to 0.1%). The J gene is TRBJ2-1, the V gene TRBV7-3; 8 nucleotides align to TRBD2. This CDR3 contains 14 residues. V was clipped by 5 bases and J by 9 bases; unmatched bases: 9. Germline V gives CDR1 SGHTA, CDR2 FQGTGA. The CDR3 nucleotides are TGTGCCAGCAGCCCCGGGACTAGGGGGACTGAGCAGTTCTTC. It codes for CASSPGTRGTEQFF.

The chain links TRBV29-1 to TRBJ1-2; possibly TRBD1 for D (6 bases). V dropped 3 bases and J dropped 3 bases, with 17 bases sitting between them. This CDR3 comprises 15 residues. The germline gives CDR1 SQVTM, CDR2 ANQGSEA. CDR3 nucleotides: TGCAGCGTTGATAGCGGGCGGGGGCCTGACTATGGCTACACCTTC. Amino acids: CSVDSGRGPDYGYTF. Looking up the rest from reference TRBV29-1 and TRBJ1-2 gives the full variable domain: SAVISQKPSRDICQRGTSLTIQCQVDSQVTMMFWYRQQPGQSLTLIATANQGSEATYESGFVIDKFPISRPNLTFSTLTVSNMSPEDSSIYLCSVDSGRGPDYGYTFGSGTRLTVV.

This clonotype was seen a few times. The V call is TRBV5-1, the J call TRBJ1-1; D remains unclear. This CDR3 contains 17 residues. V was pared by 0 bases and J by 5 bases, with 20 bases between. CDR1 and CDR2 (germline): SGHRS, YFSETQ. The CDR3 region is CASSLAAFTVMETEAFF. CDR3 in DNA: TGCGCCAGCAGCTTGGCCGCCTTTACAGTCATGGAGACTGAAGCTTTCTTT.

CDR3 sequence (DNA): TGTGCCACCAGCAGAGTAGGGGGCCCTAATGAAAAACTGTTTTTT. Its translation: CATSRVGGPNEKLFF. V gene TRBV15 combines with J gene TRBJ1-4, with 7 nucleotides matching TRBD1. Germline lookup yields CDR1 LNHNV and CDR2 YYDKDF (reference sequence). The trim removed 1 base at V and 3 bases at J, leaving 2 bases unmatched. The CDR3 sequence is 15 residues long.

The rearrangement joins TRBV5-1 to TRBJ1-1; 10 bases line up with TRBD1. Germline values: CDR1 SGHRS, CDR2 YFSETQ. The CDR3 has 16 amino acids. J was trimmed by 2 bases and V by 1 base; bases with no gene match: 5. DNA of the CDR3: TGCGCCAGCAGCTTGAGCGGGGACAGGGGTAACACTGAAGCTTTCTTT. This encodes CASSLSGDRGNTEAFF.

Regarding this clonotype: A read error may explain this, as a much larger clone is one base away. The CDR3 reads CASSPPASYEQYV. The CDR3 bases are TGTGCCAGCAGCCCCCCAGCCTCCTACGAGCAGTACGTC. This chain links TRBV9 with TRBJ2-7; D remains unclear. The CDR3 spans 13 residues. Trimming removed 4 bases at V and 0 bases at J, with 8 bases between. The germline V gene has CDR1 SGDLS and CDR2 YYNGEE.

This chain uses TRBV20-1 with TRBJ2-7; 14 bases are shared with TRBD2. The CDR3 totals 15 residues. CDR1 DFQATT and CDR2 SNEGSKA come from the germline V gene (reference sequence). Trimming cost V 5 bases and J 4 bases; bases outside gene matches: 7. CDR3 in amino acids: CSAVTSGRGVYEQYF. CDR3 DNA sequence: TGCAGTGCTGTGACTAGCGGGAGGGGCGTATACGAGCAGTACTTC.

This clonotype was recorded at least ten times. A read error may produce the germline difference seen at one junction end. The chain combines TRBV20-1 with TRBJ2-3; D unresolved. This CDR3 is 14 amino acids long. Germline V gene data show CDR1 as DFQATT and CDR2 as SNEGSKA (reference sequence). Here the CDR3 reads CGASSVNLLDTQYF. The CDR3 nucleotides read TGCGGTGCTAGTTCGGTTAACCTCTTGGATACGCAGTATTTT.

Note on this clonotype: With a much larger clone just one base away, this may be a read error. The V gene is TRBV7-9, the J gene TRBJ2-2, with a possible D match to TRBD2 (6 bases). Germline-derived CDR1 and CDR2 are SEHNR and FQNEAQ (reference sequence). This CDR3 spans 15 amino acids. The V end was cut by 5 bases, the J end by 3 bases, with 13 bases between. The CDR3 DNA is TGTGCCAGCAGCACCCGACTAGGGGACACCGGGGAGCTGTTTTTT. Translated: CASSTRLGDTGELFF.

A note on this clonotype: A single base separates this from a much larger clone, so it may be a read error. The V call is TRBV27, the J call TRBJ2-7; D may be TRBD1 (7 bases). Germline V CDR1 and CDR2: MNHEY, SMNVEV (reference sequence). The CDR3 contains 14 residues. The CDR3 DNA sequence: TGTGCCAGCAGTCCGCGGGACAGACTCTACGAGCGGTACTTC. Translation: CASSPRDRLYERYF.

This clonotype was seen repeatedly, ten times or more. CDR3 sequence (DNA): TGTGCCAGCAGGGGACTAGCCGACCCCTACAATGAGCAGTTCTTC. Protein sequence: CASRGLADPYNEQFF. The chain has TRBV6-2 or TRBV6-3 and TRBJ2-1; 9 nucleotides agree with TRBD2. Germline CDR1 is MNHEY and CDR2 is SVGEGT. The CDR3 contains 15 residues. V was clipped by 6 bases and J by 2 bases; unmatched bases: 5.

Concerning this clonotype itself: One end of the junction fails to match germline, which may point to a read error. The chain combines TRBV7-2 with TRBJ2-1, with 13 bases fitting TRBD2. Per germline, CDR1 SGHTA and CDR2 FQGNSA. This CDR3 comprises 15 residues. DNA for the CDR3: TGCGCCAGCAGCCAAGGACTAGCGGGAGCCAACGAGCAGTTCTTC. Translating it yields CASSQGLAGANEQFF. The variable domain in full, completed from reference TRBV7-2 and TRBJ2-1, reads GAGVSQSPSNKVTEKGKDVELRCDPISGHTALYWYRQSLGQGLEFLIYFQGNSAPDKSGLPSDRFSAERTGGSVSTLTIQRTQQEDSAVYLCASSQGLAGANEQFFGPGTRLTVL.

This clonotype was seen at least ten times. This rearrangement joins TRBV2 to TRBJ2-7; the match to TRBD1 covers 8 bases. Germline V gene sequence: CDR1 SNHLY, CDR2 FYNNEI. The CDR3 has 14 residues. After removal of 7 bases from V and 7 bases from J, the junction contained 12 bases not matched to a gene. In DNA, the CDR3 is TGTGCCAGCAACGTACAGGGGGTACTACGGGAGCAGTACTTC. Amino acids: CASNVQGVLREQYF.

The CDR3 nucleotides read TGTGCCAGCTCGGGAAGCTCTGGAAACACCATATATTTT. This codes for CASSGSSGNTIYF. The chain recombines TRBV7-9 with TRBJ1-3; no reliable D call. Germline values: CDR1 SEHNR, CDR2 FQNEAQ (reference sequence). The ends were cut back, 8 bases at V and 0 bases at J, with 8 bases in the middle. The CDR3 has 13 amino acids.

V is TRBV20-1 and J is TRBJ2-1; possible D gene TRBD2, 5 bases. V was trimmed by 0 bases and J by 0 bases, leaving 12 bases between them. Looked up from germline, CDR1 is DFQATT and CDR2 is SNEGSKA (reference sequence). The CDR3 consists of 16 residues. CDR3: CSARERVRLSYNEQFF. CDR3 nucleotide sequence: TGCAGTGCTAGAGAGCGGGTACGTCTCTCCTACAATGAGCAGTTCTTC.

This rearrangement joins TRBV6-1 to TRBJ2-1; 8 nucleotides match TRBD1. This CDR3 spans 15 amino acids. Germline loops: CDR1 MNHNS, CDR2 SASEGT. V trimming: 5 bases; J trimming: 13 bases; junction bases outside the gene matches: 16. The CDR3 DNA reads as TGTGCCAGCAGTTCGGTCAGGGGGCATCGAGAGACCCAGTTCTTC. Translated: CASSSVRGHRETQFF.

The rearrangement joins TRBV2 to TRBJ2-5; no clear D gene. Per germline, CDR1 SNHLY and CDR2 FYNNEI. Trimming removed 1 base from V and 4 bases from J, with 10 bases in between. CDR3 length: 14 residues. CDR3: CASSEGSVGETQYF. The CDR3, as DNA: TGTGCCAGCAGTGAAGGGTCGGTAGGAGAGACCCAGTACTTC. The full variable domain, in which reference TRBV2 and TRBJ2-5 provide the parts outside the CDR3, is EPEVTQTPSHQVTQMGQEVILRCVPISNHLYFYWYRQILGQKVEFLVSFYNNEISEKSEIFDDQFSVERPDGSNFTLKIRSTKLEDSAMYFCASSEGSVGETQYFGPGTRLLVL.

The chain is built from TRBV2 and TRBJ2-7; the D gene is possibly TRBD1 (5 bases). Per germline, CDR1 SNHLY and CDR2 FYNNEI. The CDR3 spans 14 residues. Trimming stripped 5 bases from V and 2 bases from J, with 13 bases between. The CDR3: CASSTPGITYEQYF. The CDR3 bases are TGTGCCAGCAGTACCCCAGGGATTACCTACGAGCAGTACTTC.

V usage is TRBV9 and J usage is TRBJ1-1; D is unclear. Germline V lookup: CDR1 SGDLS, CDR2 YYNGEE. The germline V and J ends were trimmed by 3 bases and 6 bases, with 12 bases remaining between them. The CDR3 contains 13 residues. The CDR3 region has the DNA TGTGCCAGCAGCGCCCTAACTCGCCCTGAAGCTTTCTTT. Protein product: CASSALTRPEAFF.

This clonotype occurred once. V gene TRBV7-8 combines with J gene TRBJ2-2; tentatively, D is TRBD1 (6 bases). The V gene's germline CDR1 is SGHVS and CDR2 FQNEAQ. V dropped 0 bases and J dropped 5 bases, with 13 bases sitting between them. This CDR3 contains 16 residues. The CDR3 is CASSLAPGEGTGELFF. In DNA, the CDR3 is TGTGCCAGCAGCTTAGCGCCAGGGGAAGGTACCGGGGAGCTGTTTTTT.

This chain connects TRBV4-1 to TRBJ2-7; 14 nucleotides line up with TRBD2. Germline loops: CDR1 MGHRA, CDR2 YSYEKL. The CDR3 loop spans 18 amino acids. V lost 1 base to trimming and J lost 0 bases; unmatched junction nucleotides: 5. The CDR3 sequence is CASSQATGTSGSSYEQYF. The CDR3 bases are TGCGCCAGCAGCCAAGCGACCGGGACTAGCGGGAGCTCCTACGAGCAGTACTTC.

The CDR3 bases are TGCGCCAGCAGCGCGGTGGGTGGGACCTACAATGAGCAGTTCTTC. It specifies CASSAVGGTYNEQFF. This chain links TRBV5-1 with TRBJ2-1, with D unresolved. This CDR3 has 15 amino acids. The germline V gene encodes CDR1 SGHRS and CDR2 YFSETQ. V was shortened by 4 bases and J by 2 bases, with 13 bases between the two germline ends.

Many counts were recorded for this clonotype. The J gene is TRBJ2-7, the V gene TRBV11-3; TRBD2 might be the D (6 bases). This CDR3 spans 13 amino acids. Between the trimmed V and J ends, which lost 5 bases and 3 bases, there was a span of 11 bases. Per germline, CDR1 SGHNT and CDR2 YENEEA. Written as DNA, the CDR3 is TGTGCCAGCAGCCGGGACTCGAACTACGAGCAGTACTTC. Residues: CASSRDSNYEQYF.

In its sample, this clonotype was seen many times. CDR3 in amino acids: CASSSSGSHNEQFF. In DNA form, the CDR3 reads TGTGCCAGCAGTTCTAGCGGGAGCCACAATGAGCAGTTCTTC. The chain joins TRBV6-5 to TRBJ2-1; TRBD2 agrees at 10 bases. Per the germline V gene, CDR1 is MNHEY and CDR2 is SVGAGI. The J segment lost 5 bases and the V segment lost 4 bases, leaving 2 bases of the junction unmatched. The CDR3 totals 14 residues.